This TCR beta chain originates from a study of T cells in Graves' hyperthyroidism and ophthalmopathy. Study observations and caveats: The model predicted ophthalmopathy a median approximately seven months before onset.

The length of the CDR3 is 14 residues. Germline CDR1 SEHNR, CDR2 FQNEAQ (reference sequence). V dropped 0 bases and J dropped 2 bases, with 7 bases sitting between them. It was RNA transcripts that yielded the amplified TCR beta CDR3 regions. Initially, a first-round RT-PCR of the TCR CDR3 employed the HTBI primer set. TCRdb re-analysed the multiplex PCR reads in MiXCR, keeping a single row per CDR3 protein. The sample shows approximately 400,000 distinct CDR3 sequences, about 15% of them seen only once. There are many counts of this clonotype. The antigen remains undetermined. This chain links TRBV7-9 with TRBJ2-5, with D perhaps matching TRBD1 (5 bases). Sequenced material: blood. This clonotype originated in a woman aged 25 to 39 with Graves' hyperthyroidism. This chain's CDR3 is CASSLADRQETQYF. CDR3 in DNA: TGTGCCAGCAGCTTAGCCGACAGACAAGAGACCCAGTACTTC. Together with reference TRBV7-9 and TRBJ2-5, the CDR3 gives the full variable domain: DTGVSQNPRHKITKRGQNVTFRCDPISEHNRLYWYRQTLGQGPEFLTYFQNEAQLEKSRLLSDRFSAERPKGSFSTLEIQRTEQGDSAMYLCASSLADRQETQYFGPGTRLLVL.